The rows below give T cell receptor beta chains drawn from one sample of a study of PD-L1 blockade in urothelial cancer. Assay: immunoSEQ multiplex PCR; the TCRdb copy retains only in-frame clones and omits some. The profile shows about 82,000 clones, more than 90% of them singletons. The sequenced sample was PBMCs, obtained around atezolizumab (anti-PD-L1) treatment. The source of these receptors is a man aged 55 to 70 with urothelial cancer. CDR3s include the opening cysteine and the closing phenylalanine or tryptophan. A D gene is named only where the DNA matches it firmly. A clone size is listed for some rows: how often the clone was seen (once, few, many), or a class if it is expanded.

d_call j_call v_call clone_size cdr3_nt cdr3_aa
- TRBJ1-2 TRBV5-8 - TGTGCCAGCAGCTTCATAGTGAACTATGGCTACACCTTC CASSFIVNYGYTF
TRBD1 TRBJ2-3 TRBV5-6 - TGTGCCAGCAGCTTCCCTGGACAGGACACAGATACGCAGTATTTT CASSFPGQDTDTQYF
- TRBJ2-5 TRBV7-8 - TGTGCCAGCAGCTACCTTGGACAGACCCAAGAGACCCAGTACTTC CASSYLGQTQETQYF
TRBD2 TRBJ2-5 TRBV4-1 few TGCGCCAGCAGCCAAGCCCCCGGACTAGCTACGGGAGAGACCCAGTACTTC CASSQAPGLATGETQYF
- TRBJ2-7 TRBV28 - TGTGCCAGCAGTTTACAGGGCTACGAGCAGTACTTC CASSLQGYEQYF
TRBD2 TRBJ2-5 TRBV4-2 - TGTGCCAGCAGCCCAACCACCCGAAGGGGAACTAGCGCCAGGTACCAAGAGACCCAGTACTTC CASSPTTRRGTSARYQETQYF
- TRBJ2-3 TRBV5-1 - TGCGCCAGCAGCTTGGCCTCGGGGTTGACAGATACGCAGTATTTT CASSLASGLTDTQYF
- TRBJ1-2 TRBV28 - TGTGCCAGCAACGAGGAACTCAATGGCTACACCTTC CASNEELNGYTF
TRBD1 TRBJ2-5 TRBV9 - TGTGCCAGCAGCGCGGGACAGAGCCTCGGGGAGACCCAGTACTTC CASSAGQSLGETQYF
- TRBJ2-1 TRBV4-3 - TGCGCCAGCAGCCAAGATCACTACAACAATGAGCAGTTCTTC CASSQDHYNNEQFF
- TRBJ2-1 TRBV11-1 - TGTGCCAGCAGCACGGGTTGGCGGCAGTTCTTC CASSTGWRQFF
- TRBJ1-2 TRBV2 - TGTGCCAGCACGCACGAGGGCTATGGCTACACCTTC CASTHEGYGYTF
- TRBJ2-3 TRBV4-1 - TGCGCCAGCGGTCAAGCCCTCCCGGGTACGCAGTATTTT CASGQALPGTQYF
TRBD1 TRBJ2-5 TRBV4-3 - TGCGCCAGCAGCCAAGATTTGGACAGGGATGGGACCCAGTACTTC CASSQDLDRDGTQYF
- TRBJ1-6 TRBV5-4 once TGCGCCAGCAGCCAAGTGGGGCAGGAAGGGTATAAGCCCCTCCACTTT CASSQVGQEGYKPLHF
TRBD2 TRBJ2-1 TRBV19 - TGTGCCAGTAACCCAGTCGAGCGGGGAAACAATGAGCAGTTCTTC CASNPVERGNNEQFF
TRBD2 TRBJ2-3 TRBV15 - TGTGCCACCAAGACCAGCGGGGAAGATACGCAGTATTTT CATKTSGEDTQYF
TRBD2 TRBJ2-1 TRBV11-3 - TGTGCCAGCAGCTTAGCGGGAGGGCCCTACAATGAGCAGTTCTTC CASSLAGGPYNEQFF
TRBD2 TRBJ2-1 TRBV5-1 few TGCGCCAGCCAGAGAGCGGGAGAGGATTACAATGAGCAGTTCTTC CASQRAGEDYNEQFF
TRBD2 TRBJ2-1 TRBV19 - TGTGCCAGTAGTACCCTTAGCGGGAGGGCCTACAATGAGCAGTTCTTC CASSTLSGRAYNEQFF
- TRBJ2-6 TRBV7-7 - TGTGCCAGCAGCCCCAGCACAGGGAGTGGGGCCAACGTCCTGACTTTC CASSPSTGSGANVLTF
TRBD2 TRBJ2-1 TRBV4-1 - TGCGCCAGCAGCCAAGATGGAGGACGGGGGGGCCAGAAGCAGTTCTTC CASSQDGGRGGQKQFF
- TRBJ1-5 TRBV6-5 - TGTGCCAGCAGTTCGCACCAGGGCGTTCAGCCCCAGCATTTT CASSSHQGVQPQHF
TRBD2 TRBJ2-1 TRBV9 - TGTGCCAGCAGCGTAGGTCTAGCGGGAGGTGCGGGCAATGAGCAGTTCTTC CASSVGLAGGAGNEQFF
- TRBJ1-5 TRBV4-3 - TGCGCCAGCAGCCAAGACGCAGGCAACCAGCCCCAGCATTTT CASSQDAGNQPQHF
- TRBJ1-2 TRBV29-1 - TGCAGCGACGGACAGACGGATGGCTACACCTTC CSDGQTDGYTF
- TRBJ2-7 TRBV6-1 - TGTGCCAGTCAGGAGGGAATAAACTACGAGCAGTACTTC CASQEGINYEQYF
TRBD2 TRBJ2-7 TRBV28 - TGTGCCAGCAGTTTTAGCGGGATCAACGAGCAGTACTTC CASSFSGINEQYF
TRBD2 TRBJ2-5 TRBV2 - TGTGCCAGCGGGGAGGGCTACCGCTCGGGCACCCAGTACTTC CASGEGYRSGTQYF
TRBD1 TRBJ1-4 TRBV18 - TGTGCCAGCTCACCGGGACAGAATAATGAAAAACTGTTTTTT CASSPGQNNEKLFF
TRBD2 TRBJ2-7 TRBV10-3 - TGTGCCATTCACGACGCACGGAGGATCGGGGGGGTTTACGAGCAGTACTTC CAIHDARRIGGVYEQYF
- TRBJ2-7 TRBV7-2 - TGTGCCAGCAGCGCCACTATAACCTACGAGCAGTACTTC CASSATITYEQYF
TRBD1 TRBJ2-7 TRBV5-1 - TGCGCCAGCAGCTTGGAGCCATGGGGACAGGGGAATAACGAGCAGTACTTC CASSLEPWGQGNNEQYF
- TRBJ2-7 TRBV28 - TGTGCCAGCAGTTTATTTGGTCTAGCGTTTAGGAACGAGCAGTACTTC CASSLFGLAFRNEQYF
- TRBJ1-3 TRBV5-1 - TGCGCCAGCAGCTTGGGAAGGGGTTCGACAGGAGAAGGAAACACCATATATTTT CASSLGRGSTGEGNTIYF
TRBD1 TRBJ2-7 TRBV5-1 - TGCGCCAGCAGCTTGGCGGGACAGGGGTCTACCGAGCAGTACTTC CASSLAGQGSTEQYF
TRBD1 TRBJ2-7 TRBV10-3 - TGTGCCATCAGGGATAGGACAGGGGACGGCCTCTCCTTC CAIRDRTGDGLSF
- TRBJ1-4 TRBV4-1 once TGCGCCAGCAGCCGAGAGTACAGGTCTAATGAAAAACTGTTTTTT CASSREYRSNEKLFF
- TRBJ2-5 TRBV5-6 - TGTGCCAGCAGCTTGTTTCAGAGGGCCCAAGAGACCCAGTACTTC CASSLFQRAQETQYF
TRBD2 TRBJ2-1 TRBV6-1 - TGTGCCAGCCGGATAGGGACTAGCGAAGGCAATGAGCAGTTCTTC CASRIGTSEGNEQFF
- TRBJ1-3 TRBV19 - TGTGCCAGTAGCCAGGGCCCCACCATATATTTT CASSQGPTIYF
TRBD1 TRBJ2-2 TRBV7-9 - TGTGCCAGCAGCTTCGGGACAGCGAACACCGGGGAGCTGTTTTTT CASSFGTANTGELFF
- TRBJ1-4 TRBV23-1 - TGCGCCAGCAGTCAATCGTTGGGGAGGGATGCTCTGTTTTTT CASSQSLGRDALFF
TRBD1 TRBJ2-3 TRBV9 - TGTGCCAGCAGCTTCACACTTAATATAAAAGACAGGGTCGATACGCAGTATTTT CASSFTLNIKDRVDTQYF
- TRBJ1-2 TRBV7-9 - TGTGCCAGCAGCTTCCAGGGTGATGGCTACACCTTC CASSFQGDGYTF
TRBD2 TRBJ2-7 TRBV4-2 - TGTGCCAGCAGCCAAGACGGATCTAGCGGGACAAGCACGTACTTC CASSQDGSSGTSTYF
TRBD2 TRBJ2-7 TRBV27 - TGTGCCAGCAGTTCGCAGGCGGGGGGCTACGAGCAGTACTTC CASSSQAGGYEQYF
- TRBJ2-1 TRBV7-9 once TGTGCCAGCAGCCCGCAGGGTGGCAATGAGCAGTTCTTC CASSPQGGNEQFF
TRBD2 TRBJ2-3 TRBV15 - TGTGCCACCAGCTTCGGCGGGACTAGCGGGTCCCTCCAGTATTTT CATSFGGTSGSLQYF
- TRBJ1-3 TRBV9 - TGTGCCAGCAGCGGGGGTGGGAGAGGAAACACCATATATTTT CASSGGGRGNTIYF